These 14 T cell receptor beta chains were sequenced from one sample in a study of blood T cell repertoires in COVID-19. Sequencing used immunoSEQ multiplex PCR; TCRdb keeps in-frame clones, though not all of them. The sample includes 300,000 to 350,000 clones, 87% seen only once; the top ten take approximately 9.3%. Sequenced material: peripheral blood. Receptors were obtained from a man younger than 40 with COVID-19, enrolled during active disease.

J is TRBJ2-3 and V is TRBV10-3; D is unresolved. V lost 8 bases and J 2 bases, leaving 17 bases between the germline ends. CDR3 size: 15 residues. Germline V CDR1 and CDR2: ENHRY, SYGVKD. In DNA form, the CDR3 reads TGTGCCATCGGTGCGGTCCCCTCTAACACAGATACGCAGTATTTT. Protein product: CAIGAVPSNTDTQYF.

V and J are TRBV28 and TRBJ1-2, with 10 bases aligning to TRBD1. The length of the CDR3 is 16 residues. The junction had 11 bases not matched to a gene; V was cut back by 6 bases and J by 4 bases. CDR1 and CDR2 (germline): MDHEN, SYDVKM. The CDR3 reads CASRMTGTGVVYGYTF. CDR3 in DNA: TGTGCCAGCAGGATGACGGGGACAGGGGTTGTCTATGGCTACACCTTC.

CDR3 bases: TGTGCCATCAGTGGAAGGGACAGGGTCCACACCGGGGAGCTGTTTTTT. This gives the protein CAISGRDRVHTGELFF. This chain joins TRBV10-3 and TRBJ2-2; the match to TRBD1 covers 9 bases. The V gene's germline CDR1 is ENHRY and CDR2 SYGVKD. CDR3 length equals 16 residues. Unmatched junction bases numbered 6, after V lost 4 bases and J lost 3 bases.

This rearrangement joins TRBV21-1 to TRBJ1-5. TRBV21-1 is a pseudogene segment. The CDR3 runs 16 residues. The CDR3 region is CASSPPRGVSNQPQHF. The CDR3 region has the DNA TGTGCCAGCAGCCCTCCCCGGGGGGTAAGCAATCAGCCCCAGCATTTT.

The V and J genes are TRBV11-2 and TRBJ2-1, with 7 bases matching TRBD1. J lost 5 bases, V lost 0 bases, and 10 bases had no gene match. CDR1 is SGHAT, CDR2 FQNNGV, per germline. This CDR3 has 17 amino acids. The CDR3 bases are TGTGCCAGCAGCTTAGATACCCGGCAGGGGGTCAACAATGAGCAGTTCTTC. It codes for CASSLDTRQGVNNEQFF.

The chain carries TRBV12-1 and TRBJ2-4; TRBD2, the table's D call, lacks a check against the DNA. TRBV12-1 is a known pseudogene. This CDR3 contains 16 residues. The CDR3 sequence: CASSGWGRIAKNIQYF. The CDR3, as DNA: TGTGCCAGCAGCGGGTGGGGGAGGATAGCCAAAAACATTCAGTACTTC.

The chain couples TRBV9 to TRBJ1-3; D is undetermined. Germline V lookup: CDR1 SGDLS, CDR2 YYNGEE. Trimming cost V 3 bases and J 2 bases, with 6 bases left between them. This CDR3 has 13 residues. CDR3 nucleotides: TGTGCCAGCAGCGAAGCTCCTGGAAACACCATATATTTT. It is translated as CASSEAPGNTIYF.

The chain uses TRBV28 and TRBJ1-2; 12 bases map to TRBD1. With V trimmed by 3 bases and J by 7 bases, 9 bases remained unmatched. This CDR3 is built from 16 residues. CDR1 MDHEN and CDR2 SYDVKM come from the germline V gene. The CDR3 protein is CASSLSGQGARSGYTF. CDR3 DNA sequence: TGTGCCAGCAGTTTGTCGGGACAGGGGGCGAGAAGTGGCTACACCTTC.

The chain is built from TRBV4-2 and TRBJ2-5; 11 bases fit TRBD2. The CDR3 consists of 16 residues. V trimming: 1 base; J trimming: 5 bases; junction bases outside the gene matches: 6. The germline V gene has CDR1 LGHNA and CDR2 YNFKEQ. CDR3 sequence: CASSQGVAGGPETQYF. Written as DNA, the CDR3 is TGTGCCAGCAGCCAAGGAGTAGCGGGAGGGCCGGAGACCCAGTACTTC.

This CDR3 reads CASSQEGSGSVETQYF. CDR3 in DNA: TGTGCCAGCAGCCAAGAGGGAAGCGGGTCGGTGGAGACCCAGTACTTC. The chain uses TRBV4-2 and TRBJ2-5; tentatively, D is TRBD2 (6 bases). The germline V gene encodes CDR1 LGHNA and CDR2 YNFKEQ. Trimming cost V 0 bases and J 5 bases, with 16 bases left between them. This CDR3 contains 16 residues.

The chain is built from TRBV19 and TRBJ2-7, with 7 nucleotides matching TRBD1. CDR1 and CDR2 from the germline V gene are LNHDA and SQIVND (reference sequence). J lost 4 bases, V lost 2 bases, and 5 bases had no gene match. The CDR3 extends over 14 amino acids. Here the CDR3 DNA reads TGTGCCAGTAGTATACTGGGACAGAAATACGAGCAGTACTTC. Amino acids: CASSILGQKYEQYF. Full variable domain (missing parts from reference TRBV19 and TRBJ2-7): DGGITQSPKYLFRKEGQNVTLSCEQNLNHDAMYWYRQDPGQGLRLIYYSQIVNDFQKGDIAEGYSVSREKKESFPLTVTSAQKNPTAFYLCASSILGQKYEQYFGPGTRLTVT.

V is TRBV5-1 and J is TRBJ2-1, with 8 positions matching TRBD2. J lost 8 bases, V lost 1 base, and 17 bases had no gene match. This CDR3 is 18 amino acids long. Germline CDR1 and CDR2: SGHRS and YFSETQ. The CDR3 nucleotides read TGCGCCAGCAGCTTGTTAATCCTCGGGGGGGCCGGAGGGGATGAGCAGTTCTTC. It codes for CASSLLILGGAGGDEQFF.

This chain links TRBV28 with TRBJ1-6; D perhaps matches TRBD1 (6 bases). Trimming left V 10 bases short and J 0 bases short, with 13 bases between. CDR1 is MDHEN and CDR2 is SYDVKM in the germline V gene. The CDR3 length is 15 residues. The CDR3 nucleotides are TGTGCCAATCGCGGACAGAGCTCCTATAATTCACCCCTCCACTTT. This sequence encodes CANRGQSSYNSPLHF.

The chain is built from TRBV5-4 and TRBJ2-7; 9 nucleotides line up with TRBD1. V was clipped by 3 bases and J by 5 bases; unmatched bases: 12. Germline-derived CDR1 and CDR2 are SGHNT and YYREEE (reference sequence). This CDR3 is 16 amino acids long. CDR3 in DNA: TGTGCCAGCAGCTACCCCAGCCGGGACAGGGCACACGAGCAGTACTTC. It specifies CASSYPSRDRAHEQYF.